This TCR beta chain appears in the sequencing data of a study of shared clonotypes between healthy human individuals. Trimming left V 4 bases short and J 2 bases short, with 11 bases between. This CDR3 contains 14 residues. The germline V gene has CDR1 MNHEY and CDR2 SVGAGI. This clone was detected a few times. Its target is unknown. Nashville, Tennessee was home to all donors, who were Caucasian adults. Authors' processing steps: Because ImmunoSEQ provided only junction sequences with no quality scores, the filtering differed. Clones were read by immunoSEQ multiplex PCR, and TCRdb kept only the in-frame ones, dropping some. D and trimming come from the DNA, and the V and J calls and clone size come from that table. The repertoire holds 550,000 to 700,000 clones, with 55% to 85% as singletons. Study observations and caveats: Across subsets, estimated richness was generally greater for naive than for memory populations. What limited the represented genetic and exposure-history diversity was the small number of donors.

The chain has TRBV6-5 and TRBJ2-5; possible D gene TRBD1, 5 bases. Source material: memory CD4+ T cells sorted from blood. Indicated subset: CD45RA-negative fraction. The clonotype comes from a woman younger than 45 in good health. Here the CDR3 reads CASSWKGLQETQYF. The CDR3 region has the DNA TGTGCCAGCAGTTGGAAGGGGTTGCAAGAGACCCAGTACTTC.